This T cell receptor (beta chain) was observed in a study of regulatory T cells in long-lasting Graves disease. Study as a whole: Newly diagnosed Graves' patients had taken antithyroid drugs under 3 months.

This clonotype was recorded at least ten times. Time point of the sample: newly diagnosed GD, antithyroid drugs for less than 3 months. The TCR library was made from RNA that had been extracted from PBMCs in TRIzol. For TCR beta, libraries came from iRepertoire HTBI primers and Arm-PCR of CDR3 regions. Using its own MiXCR run on the multiplex PCR reads, TCRdb lists one record per CDR3 protein. The data hold about 440,000 distinct CDR3 sequences, with about a sixth observed a single time. From germline, CDR1 is DFQATT and CDR2 SNEGSKA (reference sequence). V was cut by 4 bases and J by 1 base, with 19 bases left in between. This CDR3 comprises 16 residues. The sample also formed part of further work on T cells in Graves' hyperthyroidism and ophthalmopathy.

Sequencing used peripheral blood mononuclear cells (PBMCs), obtained at new diagnosis, from a patient treated with antithyroid drugs. The gene calls are TRBV20-1 and TRBJ1-1; perhaps TRBD1 as D (6 bases). This TCR derives from a woman aged 25 to 39 with Graves disease. CDR3 bases: TGCAGTGCTAACCTCAACGTGGACAGTCCGAACACTGAAGCTTTCTTT. Encoded protein: CSANLNVDSPNTEAFF.